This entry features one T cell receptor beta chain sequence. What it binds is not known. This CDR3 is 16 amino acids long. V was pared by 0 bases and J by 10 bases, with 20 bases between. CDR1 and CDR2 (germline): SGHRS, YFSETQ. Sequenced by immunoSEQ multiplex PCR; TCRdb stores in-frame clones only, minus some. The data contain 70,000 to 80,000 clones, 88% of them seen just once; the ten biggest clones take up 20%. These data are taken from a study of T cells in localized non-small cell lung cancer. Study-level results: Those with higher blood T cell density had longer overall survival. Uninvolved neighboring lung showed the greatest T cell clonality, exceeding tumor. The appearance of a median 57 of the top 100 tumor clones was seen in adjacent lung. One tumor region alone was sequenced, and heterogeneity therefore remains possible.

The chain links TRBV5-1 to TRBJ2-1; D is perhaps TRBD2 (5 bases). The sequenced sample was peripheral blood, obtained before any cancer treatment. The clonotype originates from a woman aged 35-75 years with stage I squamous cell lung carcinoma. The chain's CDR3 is CASSLVAGPGYVEQFF. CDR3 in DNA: TGCGCCAGCAGCTTGGTCGCGGGTCCCGGTTATGTCGAGCAGTTCTTC.